Following are 25 T cell receptor beta chains from one sample sequenced in a study of Graves' ophthalmopathy and Graves' hyperthyroidism (dated 2018 in TCRdb). Instrument used: Illumina HiSeq 2000. For repertoire sequencing, the TCR beta CDR3 regions were amplified from RNA transcripts. The first round was an RT-PCR using HTBI primers with the Qiagen OneStep RT-PCR kit, and this first round was followed by a second-round multiplex PCR, then size selection and purification. In TCRdb, the public reads were trimmed at Q25 with fastp and aligned with MiXCR, with productive beta chains retained. Duplicate CDR3 protein sequences are folded into a single record with the most common DNA and genes. For this sample the table gives more than 300,000 distinct CDR3 sequences, of which 15% were detected only once. Clones ranked in the top ten supply approximately 7% of the sample. The sample consisted of peripheral blood. These receptors all come from a woman under 30 with stable Graves' hyperthyroidism. Donor details come from another sample of the same person, matched by shared clones.

At least ten counts were recorded for this clonotype. V gene TRBV12-3 or TRBV12-4 combines with J gene TRBJ2-7; TRBD2 is a possible D gene (5 bases). The CDR3 is 14 amino acids. V was clipped by 3 bases and J by 0 bases, with 9 bases between them. The DNA of the CDR3 is TGTGCCAGCAGTTTGCCTAGCCTCTCCTACGAGCAGTACTTC. Its translation: CASSLPSLSYEQYF.

This clonotype has at least ten counts. CDR3 bases: TGTGCCAGCAGCCAGGATCAGGGGTCTGAAGCTTTCTTT. It is translated as CASSQDQGSEAFF. The chain links TRBV7-8 to TRBJ1-1; a weak D match, TRBD1 (6 bases). Trimming took 5 bases from V and 6 from J, leaving 13 bases between them. The CDR3 consists of 13 residues. Germline V lookup: CDR1 SGHVS, CDR2 FQNEAQ. The full variable domain, with the rest looked up from reference TRBV7-8 and TRBJ1-1, is GAGVSQSPRYKVAKRGQDVALRCDPISGHVSLFWYQQALGQGPEFLTYFQNEAQLDKSGLPSDRFFAERPEGSVSTLKIQRTQQEDSAVYLCASSQDQGSEAFFGQGTRLTVV.

In this sample, this clonotype turned up many times. The chain couples TRBV7-8 to TRBJ1-1, with 7 nucleotides matching TRBD1. The length of the CDR3 is 16 residues. Germline loops: CDR1 SGHVS, CDR2 FQNEAQ. The J segment lost 7 bases and the V segment lost 2 bases, leaving 13 bases of the junction unmatched. This CDR3 reads CASSLPGTVIPVEAFF. Here the CDR3 DNA reads TGTGCCAGCAGCTTACCCGGGACAGTCATCCCAGTTGAAGCTTTCTTT.

The sample holds many counts of this clonotype. This chain joins TRBV5-1 and TRBJ2-7, with 8 bases matching TRBD1. Germline CDR1 SGHRS, CDR2 YFSETQ. The CDR3 is made up of 16 amino acids. The V gene end was trimmed by 0 bases and the J gene end by 3 bases; junction bases not matched to a gene: 8. CDR3 nucleotide sequence: TGCGCCAGCAGCTTGGTCGGACAGGGCGCGGGCTACGAGCAGTACTTC. Translation gives CASSLVGQGAGYEQYF.

This clonotype was observed at least ten times. In nucleotides, the CDR3 is TGTGCCAGCAGTTTCCGTAAGGGACAGACTAATCAGCCCCAGCATTTT. Translated: CASSFRKGQTNQPQHF. This chain uses TRBV28 with TRBJ1-5; 7 positions match TRBD1. CDR1 and CDR2 (germline): MDHEN, SYDVKM. The junction had 9 bases not matched to a gene; V was cut back by 3 bases and J by 4 bases. The CDR3 sequence is 16 residues long.

This clonotype was seen ten or more times. The chain is built from TRBV7-2 and TRBJ2-7; 8 bases are shared with TRBD1. The CDR3 has 15 residues. Germline V CDR1 and CDR2: SGHTA, FQGNSA. With V trimmed by 5 bases and J by 0 bases, 6 bases remained unmatched. Written as DNA, the CDR3 is TGTGCCAGCAGCCTAACCACAGGGGGCTCCTACGAGCAGTACTTC. It codes for CASSLTTGGSYEQYF.

This clonotype was counted at least ten times. This chain joins TRBV27 and TRBJ1-5, with 10 bases matching TRBD1. The germline V gene has CDR1 MNHEY and CDR2 SMNVEV (reference sequence). This CDR3 has 15 residues. The ends lost 4 bases at V and 2 bases at J; junction bases unmatched: 2. The CDR3 reads CASSSGTGGNQPQHF. DNA of the CDR3: TGTGCCAGCAGTTCCGGGACAGGGGGCAATCAGCCCCAGCATTTT.

At least ten counts were recorded for this clonotype. This sequence joins TRBV12-3 or TRBV12-4 and TRBJ1-1; D is ambiguous. Trimming took 2 bases from V and 5 from J, leaving 27 bases between them. CDR3 length equals 19 residues. Here the CDR3 reads CASSLSQHWSGRLSTEAFF. The DNA for the CDR3 is TGTGCCAGCAGTTTATCCCAACACTGGTCGGGTAGGTTGTCTACTGAAGCTTTCTTT.

A few counts support this clonotype. It may be a read error: a sequence one base away is much more abundant. The chain joins TRBV7-2 to TRBJ1-2; D unclear. The CDR3 runs to 15 residues. Germline V gene lookup returns CDR1 SGHTA and CDR2 FQGNSA. The CDR3 region has the DNA TGTGCCAGCAGCTTGGGCTCCTCGGAGGGCTATGGCTACGCCTTC. Translated, it gives CASSLGSSEGYGYAF.

The sample holds many counts of this clonotype. The chain uses TRBV12-3 or TRBV12-4 and TRBJ1-5; D is undetermined. V shed 3 bases and J shed 2 bases, with 14 bases lying between them. The CDR3 consists of 16 residues. CDR3 nucleotides: TGTGCCAGCAGTTTTTTATCCGGGCAGGGCAATCAGCCCCAGCATTTT. Protein sequence: CASSFLSGQGNQPQHF.

This clonotype has only a few counts. One end of the junction varies from germline; a read error may be responsible. The chain couples TRBV18 to TRBJ1-6; the match to TRBD1 covers 7 bases. Germline-derived CDR1 and CDR2 are KGHSH and LQKENI. This CDR3 is built from 16 residues. This CDR3 reads CASSPLGQVDNSPLHF. In DNA form, the CDR3 reads TGTGCCAGCTCGCCACTAGGACAGGTCGATAATTCACCCCTCCACTTT.

This clonotype has a count of ten or more. The chain combines TRBV25-1 with TRBJ1-1, with D unresolved. The V and J ends lost 7 bases and 5 bases respectively, with 17 bases between them. This CDR3 is 14 amino acids long. Germline assignment: CDR1 MGHDK and CDR2 SYGVNS. For the CDR3, the DNA is TGTGCCAGCACCCCAAGTAGCGGGGTAACTGAAGCTTTCTTT. Its translation is CASTPSSGVTEAFF.

There are many counts of this clonotype. The chain has TRBV6-2 or TRBV6-3 and TRBJ1-1, with a possible D match to TRBD1 (5 bases). Germline loops: CDR1 MNHEY, CDR2 SVGEGT. The CDR3 has 14 amino acids. V gave up 3 bases and J gave up 4 bases, with 12 bases separating them. As DNA, the CDR3 is TGTGCCAGCAGTTATCGGGAGGGACCCACTGAAGCTTTCTTT. This gives the protein CASSYREGPTEAFF.

The V call is TRBV20-1, the J call TRBJ2-7, with D perhaps matching TRBD2 (5 bases). Deletions cut 1 base from V and 0 bases from J, with 7 bases between. The CDR3 is 13 amino acids. Germline V gene data show CDR1 as DFQATT and CDR2 as SNEGSKA (reference sequence). CDR3 protein: CSARGGSSYEQYF. For the CDR3, the DNA is TGCAGTGCTAGAGGAGGGAGCTCCTACGAGCAGTACTTC.

In its sample, this clonotype was seen many times. The chain links TRBV25-1 to TRBJ1-2; D gene unclear. The CDR3 totals 15 residues. V was pared by 4 bases and J by 4 bases, with 16 bases between. Germline V gives CDR1 MGHDK, CDR2 SYGVNS. DNA of the CDR3: TGTGCCAGCAGTGGGGGAGGTCCGAATATCTATGGCTACACCTTC. Its translation: CASSGGGPNIYGYTF.

The table lists this clonotype with a few counts. The chain employs TRBV20-1 and TRBJ1-3; D is possibly TRBD1 (5 bases). Germline V gene lookup returns CDR1 DFQATT and CDR2 SNEGSKA (reference sequence). V gave up 2 bases and J gave up 2 bases, with 7 bases separating them. CDR3 length equals 13 residues. CDR3 in DNA: TGCAGTGCTAGAAGGGACCCTGGAAACACCATATATTTT. Residues: CSARRDPGNTIYF.

There are many counts of this clonotype. The V call is TRBV24-1, the J call TRBJ2-7; maybe TRBD2 (5 bases). The CDR3 sequence is 15 residues long. V lost 3 bases, J lost 3 bases, and 14 bases lay in between. CDR1 is KGHDR and CDR2 is SFDVKD in the germline V gene. Written as DNA, the CDR3 is TGTGCCACCAGTGATCCCACGGAGGCCCACTACGAGCAGTACTTC. It is translated as CATSDPTEAHYEQYF.

This clonotype was picked up many times. V is TRBV7-9 and J is TRBJ1-2; tentative D call: TRBD1 (5 bases). CDR1 is SEHNR and CDR2 is FQNEAQ in the germline V gene (reference sequence). The CDR3 contains 15 residues. V was pared by 4 bases and J by 0 bases, with 12 bases between. The CDR3 reads CASSSPGLPNYGYTF. The CDR3 DNA sequence: TGTGCCAGCAGCTCGCCGGGACTCCCTAACTATGGCTACACCTTC.

This clonotype was observed many times. The CDR3 here is CASSEGAWNTEAFF. CDR3 DNA sequence: TGTGCCAGCAGTGAAGGGGCTTGGAACACTGAAGCTTTCTTT. This sequence joins TRBV6-1 and TRBJ1-1; no clear D gene. The germline V and J ends were trimmed by 1 base and 1 base, with 7 bases remaining between them. The CDR3 totals 14 residues. Per the germline V gene, CDR1 is MNHNS and CDR2 is SASEGT.

Many counts were recorded for this clonotype. The chain is built from TRBV10-3 and TRBJ1-6; the match to TRBD1 covers 7 bases. The trim removed 5 bases at V and 3 bases at J, leaving 4 bases unmatched. The CDR3 has 15 residues. The V gene's germline CDR1 is ENHRY and CDR2 SYGVKD. CDR3: CAISSDRIYNSPLHF. DNA for the CDR3: TGTGCCATCAGTTCGGACAGGATCTATAATTCACCCCTCCACTTT.

This clonotype was observed at least ten times. The chain is built from TRBV6-5 and TRBJ1-1, with a possible D match to TRBD1 (5 bases). CDR1 and CDR2 (germline): MNHEY, SVGAGI. The V gene lost 5 bases and the J gene lost 3 bases, with 16 bases spanning the gap. The CDR3 is made up of 15 amino acids. The CDR3 DNA follows: TGTGCCAGCAGTCTCCACCTACAGGTGGACACTGAAGCTTTCTTT. Its translation is CASSLHLQVDTEAFF.

In its sample, this clonotype was seen many times. The genes are TRBV7-2 and TRBJ2-5; D is ambiguous. Trimming pared 2 bases from V and 1 base from J, leaving 5 bases between. Germline V lookup: CDR1 SGHTA, CDR2 FQGNSA. The CDR3 length is 13 residues. This chain's CDR3 is CASSLLPQETQYF. The CDR3 nucleotides read TGTGCCAGCAGCTTACTGCCCCAAGAGACCCAGTACTTC. Combining the CDR3 with reference TRBV7-2 and TRBJ2-5 gives the whole variable domain GAGVSQSPSNKVTEKGKDVELRCDPISGHTALYWYRQSLGQGLEFLIYFQGNSAPDKSGLPSDRFSAERTGGSVSTLTIQRTQQEDSAVYLCASSLLPQETQYFGPGTRLLVL.

This clonotype was seen only a few times. The genes are TRBV19 and TRBJ1-2, with D unresolved. From germline, CDR1 is LNHDA and CDR2 SQIVND (reference sequence). The V and J ends lost 0 bases and 1 base respectively, with 15 bases between them. This CDR3 is built from 17 residues. The CDR3 loop is CASSIDPRRLNNYGYTF. The CDR3 DNA reads TGTGCCAGTAGTATAGATCCGCGCAGGCTCAATAACTATGGCTACACCTTC.

On this clonotype: The CDR3 does not end in the conserved phenylalanine or tryptophan, so this is likely a read error. This chain links TRBV7-9 with TRBJ1-2, with D maybe TRBD1 (6 bases). CDR1 is SEHNR, CDR2 FQNEAQ, per germline (reference sequence). This CDR3 comprises 15 residues. Trimming stripped 6 bases from V and 1 base from J, with 15 bases between. The CDR3 sequence: CASSGQLSFNYGYTV. CDR3 in DNA: TGTGCCAGCAGTGGACAGTTAAGTTTTAACTATGGCTACACCGTC.

A note on this clonotype: At one of its ends the junction is not consistent with the germline gene, which may arise from a read error. As DNA, the CDR3 is TGTGCCACCCTACAGAGAGCTAACTATGGCTACGCCTTC. This encodes CATLQRANYGYAF. The rearrangement links TRBV19 to TRBJ1-2, with D unresolved. The CDR3 runs 13 residues. Germline CDR1 reads LNHDA; CDR2 reads SQIVND (reference sequence).